This T cell receptor (beta chain) comes out of a study of blood T cell repertoires in COVID-19. Study information: From the United States, Italy and Spain came samples of acute and convalescent COVID-19. In each case, the material was cDNA or gDNA derived from T cells, B-cell-depleted T cells, or PBMCs.

Original analysis: Cell counts per sample came from amplifying reference gene primers. Assay: immunoSEQ multiplex PCR; the TCRdb copy retains only in-frame clones and omits some. The DNA gave D and trimming, while V, J and clone size come from that table. The table has approximately 300,000 clones, more than 75% seen once. Symptom resolution, clearance, or two negative PCRs marked the recovered donors of Cohort 3. This CDR3 contains 16 residues. V lost 0 bases, J lost 4 bases, and 9 bases stayed unmatched. Germline CDR1 and CDR2: GTSNPN and SVGIG (reference sequence). The TCR was taken from a man aged 25 to 40 who had recovered from COVID-19. Sequencing input: PBMCs or T cells enriched from blood (not recorded which). The gene calls are TRBV30 and TRBJ2-1, with 7 bases fitting TRBD2. For the CDR3, the DNA is TGTGCCTGGAGTGTATTTGCGGGACTACAATACAATGAGCAGTTCTTC. Encoded protein: CAWSVFAGLQYNEQFF.